This T cell receptor (beta chain) was identified in a study of shared clonotypes between healthy human individuals. An assay was performed, and its level was deep. For sorted subsets, roughly 210 ng DNA per replicate equaled 30,000 or so T cell genomes. Some clones are missing from TCRdb's copy, which holds only in-frame ones; the method was immunoSEQ multiplex PCR. Of under 2,500,000 clones in the sample, 90% to 97% were seen once. Germline CDR1 reads GTSNPN; CDR2 reads SVGIG (reference sequence). This CDR3 contains 13 residues. The V end lost 5 bases, the J end lost 10 bases, and 18 bases lay between the germline ends.

This rearrangement joins TRBV30 to TRBJ2-1, with a possible D match to TRBD2 (6 bases). This receptor was obtained from a man aged 18-30 years in good health. The specimen sequenced was naive CD4+ T cells sorted from blood. The subset is: CD45RA+ positively selected. CDR3 residues: CAWHGTAKGEQFF. The DNA of the CDR3 is TGTGCCTGGCACGGGACTGCAAAGGGAGAGCAGTTCTTC.